This is a list of T cell receptor beta chains from one sample in a study of shared clonotypes between healthy human individuals. Produced via immunoSEQ multiplex PCR; TCRdb's table is partial and in-frame only. Of some 2.1 million clones in the sample, 85% to 95% were seen once. Sequenced: naive CD4+ T cells sorted from blood. The receptors come from a man aged 18 to 30 in good health. Each CDR3 is given without its conserved first and last residue.

v_call cdr3_aa
TRBV27 ASSLLGTGGGSTEAF
TRBV6-5 ASSYRWDRNYGYT
TRBV6-6 ASSLLGNTEAF
TRBV18 ASSPSASGTDTQY
TRBV21-1 ASSGDSQNTGELF
TRBV7-2 ASSLAGVEQF
TRBV4-3 ASSQELASGRETQY
TRBV7-9 ASSRLAGAYQETQY
TRBV5-1 ASSSSTTGSLQY
TRBV15 ATSGLAGGDYEQY
TRBV7-6 ASSLVSTGISPLH
TRBV18 ASSPPVKETQY
TRBV18 ASHGRANEKLF
TRBV18 ASSPIGTASDSPLH
TRBV6-5 ASSMEGYSPLH
TRBV9 ASSPRQGSTGELF
TRBV29-1 SVARDTEAF
TRBV7-9 ASGLTWGRTSGGYT
TRBV18 ASSPQTGDNEKLF
TRBV6-1 ASSEAPGPGSNQPQH
TRBV7-2 ASTIRGVFGYT
TRBV29-1 SVDSGTDTQY
TRBV19 ASSFSRGSSNQPQH
TRBV6-1 ASSEVLAGFYNEQF
TRBV7-9 ASSTGTVPGREKLF
TRBV5-4 ASSPPDRGSSYEQY